The T cell receptor (beta chain) under discussion was sequenced for a study of OX40 agonist ivuxolimab in advanced cancers. Findings of the study overall: Researchers did not determine the expanded peripheral T cells' antigen specificity.

The CDR3 totals 14 residues. Per the germline V gene, CDR1 is PRHDT and CDR2 is FYEKMQ (reference sequence). J lost 5 bases, V lost 1 base, and 2 bases had no gene match. Concerning this clone itself: Its specificity is not known.

Some clones are missing from TCRdb's copy, which holds only in-frame ones; the method was immunoSEQ multiplex PCR. The sample has 20,000 to 25,000 clones; around 85% are singletons. The J gene is TRBJ2-7, the V gene TRBV13, with TRBD2 identical over 10 bases. The sequence derives from an adult with an advanced solid tumor such as melanoma, head and neck, liver or kidney cancer. The sample was CD4+ or CD8+ T cells sorted from blood, taken in a trial of the OX40 agonist ivuxolimab. CDR3 bases: TGTGCCAGCAGCTTAGAACTAGCGGGAAACGAGCAGTACTTC. Protein sequence: CASSLELAGNEQYF.